The 19 T cell receptor beta chains reported below all come from one sample, sequenced in a study of response to subunit inactivated influenza vaccine. In TCRdb, the RT-PCR reads were re-called with MiXCR into one record per CDR3 protein. Of 300,000 to 350,000 distinct CDR3 sequences listed, 20% to 25% are singletons. The sample in question was PBMCs from blood, obtained less than 22 months after vaccination. These receptors all stem from a man between 50 and 75 years old who received an inactivated influenza vaccine.

J is TRBJ2-1 and V is TRBV20-1, with 10 bases lining up with TRBD2. Germline V gives CDR1 DFQATT, CDR2 SNEGSKA (reference sequence). The CDR3 sequence is 16 residues long. V lost 0 bases and J lost 4; bases outside the gene matches: 6. Here the CDR3 DNA reads TGCAGTGCTAGAGATTCAAGCGGGAGGGAGTACAATGAGCAGTTCTTC. This codes for CSARDSSGREYNEQFF.

V gene TRBV4-3 combines with J gene TRBJ2-7, with D hard to call. The germline V gene has CDR1 LGHNA and CDR2 YSLEER. This CDR3 comprises 12 residues. The V gene lost 1 base and the J gene lost 6 bases, with 7 bases spanning the gap. The CDR3 sequence is CASSQGASEQYF. The CDR3 coding sequence is TGCGCCAGCAGCCAAGGAGCCTCCGAGCAGTACTTC.

This clonotype was counted many times. The chain links TRBV2 to TRBJ1-4; D unclear. This CDR3 is 14 amino acids long. CDR1 is SNHLY and CDR2 is FYNNEI in the germline V gene. Trimming pared 5 bases from V and 0 bases from J, leaving 7 bases between. The CDR3 here is CASSWAATNEKLFF. The CDR3 DNA reads TGTGCCAGCAGTTGGGCCGCAACTAATGAAAAACTGTTTTTT.

This clonotype was counted many times. The chain combines TRBV2 with TRBJ1-5; 10 bases match TRBD1. The CDR3 loop spans 13 amino acids. J lost 9 bases, V lost 7 bases, and 6 bases had no gene match. CDR1 is SNHLY, CDR2 FYNNEI, per germline. Here the CDR3 reads CASNRDRGLPQHF. For the CDR3, the DNA is TGTGCCAGCAATCGGGACAGGGGTCTGCCCCAGCATTTT. Full variable domain (rest looked up from reference TRBV2 and TRBJ1-5): EPEVTQTPSHQVTQMGQEVILRCVPISNHLYFYWYRQILGQKVEFLVSFYNNEISEKSEIFDDQFSVERPDGSNFTLKIRSTKLEDSAMYFCASNRDRGLPQHFGDGTRLSIL.

There are a few counts of this clonotype. The rearrangement joins TRBV10-3 to TRBJ1-1; TRBD1 might be the D (6 bases). Germline loops: CDR1 ENHRY, CDR2 SYGVKD. Trimming removed 6 bases at V and 4 bases at J, with 15 bases between. The CDR3 is 14 amino acids. In DNA, the CDR3 is TGTGCCATCAGCGCTCAGGGGTTGGGCACTGAAGCTTTCTTT. Its translation is CAISAQGLGTEAFF.

This clonotype was observed a few times. V usage is TRBV6-1 and J usage is TRBJ1-3; TRBD1 is a possible D gene (5 bases). The V gene's germline CDR1 is MNHNS and CDR2 SASEGT. V dropped 5 bases and J dropped 3 bases, with 11 bases sitting between them. This CDR3 is built from 14 residues. The CDR3 DNA sequence: TGTGCCAGCAGTCAGAGGGGCCTTGGAAACACCATATATTTT. Amino acid sequence: CASSQRGLGNTIYF.

The table lists this clonotype with many counts. This chain uses TRBV4-3 with TRBJ2-5, with D hard to call. Trimming took off 0 bases at V and 5 bases at J, with 16 bases between the two ends. The germline V gene encodes CDR1 LGHNA and CDR2 YSLEER. CDR3 length: 16 residues. CDR3 DNA: TGCGCCAGCAGCCAAGATCCGACGAGTCCCACTGAGACCCAGTACTTC. Amino acid sequence: CASSQDPTSPTETQYF.

This clonotype is a singleton in its sample. This chain links TRBV12-3 or TRBV12-4 with TRBJ2-1, with 11 bases lining up with TRBD2. The CDR3 length is 14 residues. J was trimmed by 4 bases and V by 6 bases; bases with no gene match: 2. The CDR3 is CASRGLAVYNEQFF. Written as DNA, the CDR3 is TGTGCCAGCAGGGGACTAGCGGTTTACAATGAGCAGTTCTTC.

This chain connects TRBV7-9 to TRBJ1-1; D perhaps matches TRBD1 (5 bases). CDR1 and CDR2 from the germline V gene are SEHNR and FQNEAQ (reference sequence). The CDR3 runs to 12 residues. V was shortened by 5 bases and J by 13 bases, with 17 bases between the two germline ends. The CDR3 nucleotides read TGTGCCAGCAGCCCCTTGGGGGTCGTGGGTTTCTTT. Translated: CASSPLGVVGFF.

There are a few counts of this clonotype. The chain carries TRBV18 and TRBJ2-1; D is perhaps TRBD2 (5 bases). The ends were cut back, 2 bases at V and 10 bases at J, with 9 bases in the middle. CDR1 and CDR2 from the germline V gene are KGHSH and LQKENI. The CDR3 totals 12 residues. Here the CDR3 reads CASSPGLEEQFF. The CDR3 DNA is TGTGCCAGCTCACCAGGACTCGAAGAGCAGTTCTTC.

The chain joins TRBV6-5 to TRBJ2-3; D might be TRBD1 or TRBD2, each matching 5 bases. Germline CDR1 and CDR2: MNHEY and SVGAGI. CDR3 size: 16 residues. Trimming shortened V by 2 bases and J by 2 bases, and 14 bases separated the two germline ends. The CDR3 DNA is TGTGCCAGCAGTTACGGGACCCCGCAGATCACAGATACGCAGTATTTT. This gives the protein CASSYGTPQITDTQYF.

The J gene is TRBJ1-2, the V gene TRBV29-1, with 7 bases lining up with TRBD1. Germline CDR1 and CDR2: SQVTM and ANQGSEA. The CDR3 has 11 amino acids. J was trimmed by 8 bases and V by 8 bases; bases with no gene match: 8. Written as DNA, the CDR3 is TGCAGCAGCAGGGGGGCGCGGGGCTACACCTTC. This codes for CSSRGARGYTF.

The chain couples TRBV6-2 or TRBV6-3 to TRBJ2-5, with D unclear. CDR3 length: 16 amino acids. Trimming left V 6 bases short and J 3 bases short, with 20 bases between. The germline V gene has CDR1 MNHEY and CDR2 SVGEGT. The CDR3 is CASSLTPSFPKETQYF. For the CDR3, the DNA is TGTGCCAGCAGCCTCACCCCTAGTTTCCCCAAAGAGACCCAGTACTTC.

The sample holds a few counts of this clonotype. The rearrangement links TRBV28 to TRBJ2-3, with 8 positions matching TRBD2. V shed 4 bases and J 5 bases; nucleotides not matched to a gene: 8. Germline lookup yields CDR1 MDHEN and CDR2 SYDVKM. The CDR3 covers 15 residues. The CDR3 bases are TGTGCCAGCAGTTGGGAAGCGGGGGCGGGAGATACGCAGTATTTT. Protein: CASSWEAGAGDTQYF.

The chain uses TRBV21-1 and TRBJ2-7. TRBV21-1 is given as a pseudogene. This CDR3 is 14 amino acids long. In nucleotides, the CDR3 is TGTGCCAGCAGCAAAGAATCAGGCGCCTACGAGCAGTACTTC. Translation: CASSKESGAYEQYF.

The chain combines TRBV12-3 or TRBV12-4 with TRBJ2-3, with TRBD2 identical over 7 bases. The ends lost 6 bases at V and 2 bases at J; junction bases unmatched: 5. This CDR3 has 14 amino acids. This CDR3 is CASSRAGFTDTQYF. The CDR3 coding sequence is TGTGCCAGCAGCCGAGCGGGATTCACAGATACGCAGTATTTT.

The rearrangement joins TRBV13 to TRBJ2-7; TRBD2 is a possible D gene (6 bases). V was clipped by 3 bases and J by 2 bases, with 11 bases between them. This CDR3 spans 14 amino acids. CDR1 is PRHDT and CDR2 is FYEKMQ in the germline V gene (reference sequence). The CDR3 sequence is CASSFGGMPYEQYF. CDR3 nucleotides: TGTGCCAGCAGCTTCGGCGGGATGCCCTACGAGCAGTACTTC.

The chain combines TRBV19 with TRBJ2-7, with no clear D. This CDR3 has 13 residues. V shed 4 bases and J shed 3 bases, with 10 bases lying between them. Germline values: CDR1 LNHDA, CDR2 SQIVND (reference sequence). CDR3 amino acids: CASSTAPHYEQYF. Here the CDR3 DNA reads TGTGCCAGTAGTACCGCACCCCACTACGAGCAGTACTTC.

The chain recombines TRBV30 with TRBJ1-2, with unresolved D. V was cut by 4 bases and J by 3 bases, with 15 bases left in between. Germline values: CDR1 GTSNPN, CDR2 SVGIG (reference sequence). The CDR3 contains 14 residues. The CDR3 loop is CAWIGRAFYYGYTF. The CDR3 DNA is TGTGCCTGGATCGGCAGAGCCTTCTACTATGGCTACACCTTC.